The T cell receptor beta chain described here comes from a study of T-cell reconstitution after alpha-beta-depleted transplantation in children. At least ten counts were recorded for this clonotype. Unique molecular identifiers were used to barcode this TCRbeta library. Each CDR3 protein is one row after TCRdb ran MiXCR on the PCR reads. The table shows about 72,000 distinct CDR3 sequences, with more than 5.5% occurring only once. V gave up 2 bases and J gave up 7 bases, with 14 bases separating them. The CDR3 runs 14 residues. Looked up from germline, CDR1 is LGHNA and CDR2 is YSLEER. The TCR was taken from a human donor who donated a stem cell graft to a child with acute lymphoblastic leukemia. This sequence joins TRBV4-3 and TRBJ1-2, with a tentative D call TRBD1 (5 bases). The source material was PBMCs from the stem cell graft donor, sampled from the stem cell graft. The CDR3, as DNA: TGCGCCAGCAGCCAAATCGAACGCAGGGCTGGCTACACCTTC. This codes for CASSQIERRAGYTF.